This entry describes one T cell receptor beta chain. As yet, its antigen is unknown. The CDR3 runs to 20 residues. Losses at the gene ends were 1 base for V and 3 bases for J; bases not matched to a gene: 10. Germline V CDR1 and CDR2: MGHRA, YSYEKL. These data originate in a study of T cell responses to AZD1222 COVID-19 vaccine. Findings and limits, study-wide: In all cases, repertoires were sampled only after the peak T cell response. Females made up more of the donors, who were largely white British, and clonal diversity may have come out too low.

TCRdb keeps only in-frame clones here, not all; method: immunoSEQ multiplex PCR. The sample shows 90,000 to 120,000 clones, 87% of them seen only once. Samples with a second dose at about 4 or about 12 weeks were pooled together. The receptor was derived from an adult who received the AZD1222 COVID-19 vaccine. Source: peripheral blood, taken 28 days after the second AZD1222 dose. The V gene is TRBV4-1, the J gene TRBJ2-2, with TRBD2 matching 14 bases. The CDR3 is CASSQGRLAGGPDDTGELFF. The CDR3 nucleotides are TGCGCCAGCAGCCAAGGTCGACTAGCGGGGGGGCCGGATGACACCGGGGAGCTGTTTTTT.